A single sample gave rise to the 6 T cell receptor beta chains below, sequenced in a study of blood T cell repertoires in COVID-19. Only in-frame clones appear in the TCRdb table, and some are missing; sequencing was by immunoSEQ multiplex PCR. The sample includes fewer than 300,000 clones, over 75% of them seen just once. The sequenced sample consisted of PBMCs or T cells enriched from blood (not recorded which). These receptors were collected from a woman aged 25 to 45 who had recovered from COVID-19.

The chain is built from TRBV9 and TRBJ1-2, with a weak D call TRBD1 (6 bases). The CDR3 extends over 15 amino acids. CDR1 and CDR2 from the germline V gene are SGDLS and YYNGEE. V dropped 0 bases and J dropped 5 bases, with 14 bases sitting between them. In nucleotides, the CDR3 is TGTGCCAGCAGCGTAGGGGCAGGGGCCTCATATGGCTACACCTTC. This codes for CASSVGAGASYGYTF.

The V gene is TRBV9, the J gene TRBJ2-5, with TRBD1 matching over 8 bases. In germline, CDR1 is SGDLS, CDR2 YYNGEE. J gave up 2 bases and V 3 bases, and 3 bases lay outside the gene matches. The CDR3 is 14 residues long. The CDR3 coding sequence is TGTGCCAGCAGCGAGACAGGGGTACAAGAGACCCAGTACTTC. This gives the protein CASSETGVQETQYF. Looking up the rest from reference TRBV9 and TRBJ2-5 gives the full variable domain: DSGVTQTPKHLITATGQRVTLRCSPRSGDLSVYWYQQSLDQGLQFLIQYYNGEERAKGNILERFSAQQFPDLHSELNLSSLELGDSALYFCASSETGVQETQYFGPGTRLLVL.

This clone was detected once. CDR3: CASRVSAGGFTDTQYF. CDR3 bases: TGTGCCAGCAGGGTTAGTGCGGGAGGCTTCACAGATACGCAGTATTTT. The gene calls are TRBV3-1 (or the pseudogene TRBV3-2) and TRBJ2-3, with TRBD2 identical over 8 bases. Germline assignment: CDR1 LGHDT and CDR2 YNNKEL (reference sequence). The CDR3 is 16 amino acids. Trimming cost V 6 bases and J 2 bases; bases outside gene matches: 10.

The chain has TRBV7-8 and TRBJ1-2; 7 nucleotides line up with TRBD1. CDR3 length equals 13 residues. V was pared by 8 bases and J by 2 bases, with 5 bases of the junction left unmatched. Looked up from germline, CDR1 is SGHVS and CDR2 is FQNEAQ. The CDR3: CASGIQGNYGYTF. The CDR3 bases are TGTGCCAGCGGTATACAGGGGAACTATGGCTACACCTTC.

The V call is TRBV7-2, the J call TRBJ1-4, with D hard to call. The V gene's germline CDR1 is SGHTA and CDR2 FQGNSA. The length of the CDR3 is 15 residues. The germline V and J ends were trimmed by 2 bases and 7 bases, with 14 bases remaining between them. The CDR3 sequence: CASSLQKGGGEKLFF. The CDR3, as DNA: TGTGCCAGCAGCTTACAAAAGGGAGGAGGTGAAAAACTGTTTTTT.

V usage is TRBV6-2 or TRBV6-3 and J usage is TRBJ1-1; 9 bases are a match to TRBD1. The germline V gene has CDR1 MNHEY and CDR2 SVGEGT. The CDR3 is 18 residues long. V shed 4 bases and J 5 bases; nucleotides not matched to a gene: 17. This CDR3 reads CASSSDPETGGYKTEAFF. DNA for the CDR3: TGTGCCAGCAGTTCAGACCCCGAGACAGGGGGGTACAAGACTGAAGCTTTCTTT.